This TCR beta chain was captured by sequencing in a study of blood T cell repertoires in COVID-19. Trimming left V 3 bases short and J 4 bases short, with 9 bases between. Germline-derived CDR1 and CDR2 are SGHVS and FQNEAQ. The CDR3 consists of 13 residues. Study processing details: Reference gene primer amplification yielded estimated nucleated cell counts. Sequencing used immunoSEQ multiplex PCR; TCRdb keeps in-frame clones, though not all of them. V, J and clone size are those of that table, while D and trimming were read from the DNA. In the table there are about 480,000 clones, over 75% of which are singletons.

This receptor was identified in a woman in her 40s who had recovered from COVID-19. The chain employs TRBV7-8 and TRBJ1-2, with D hard to call. The sequenced sample was PBMCs or T cells enriched from blood (not recorded which). The CDR3 region is CASSLGSTYGYTF. DNA of the CDR3: TGTGCCAGCAGCTTGGGGAGTACCTATGGCTACACCTTC.